The rows below give T cell receptor beta chains drawn from one sample of a study of blood T cell repertoires in COVID-19. Data came from immunoSEQ multiplex PCR; TCRdb stores just in-frame clones and leaves some out. In the table there are tens of thousands of clones, around 87% of which are singletons. The source material was peripheral blood. Receptor source: a male donor with acute or convalescent COVID-19. The CDR3 runs from the conserved cysteine through the conserved F or W. The order of the fields is D gene, clone size, V gene, J gene, CDR3 DNA, CDR3 protein. The D gene is left open where the match is weak. The listing skips clone size in some rows; elsewhere it reads once, few, many or a size class.

D: NA
size: NA
V: TRBV7-6
J: TRBJ2-3
DNA: TGTGCCAGCAGCCCTTTTCCCCCCGGAGGGGCTAGCACAGATACGCAGTATTTT
CDR3: CASSPFPPGGASTDTQYF

D: NA
size: few
V: TRBV7-9
J: TRBJ1-2
DNA: TGTGCCAGCAGCAGGGGCCGACTTGACTATGGCTACACCTTC
CDR3: CASSRGRLDYGYTF

D: TRBD1
size: NA
V: TRBV4-1
J: TRBJ2-7
DNA: TGCGCCAGCAGCCAGAGGACAGGGGGATACGAGCAGTACTTC
CDR3: CASSQRTGGYEQYF

D: TRBD1
size: NA
V: TRBV19
J: TRBJ2-2
DNA: TGTGCCAGTAGTATGGGACAGGTGACCGGGGAGCTGTTTTTT
CDR3: CASSMGQVTGELFF

D: TRBD1
size: NA
V: TRBV5-1
J: TRBJ2-3
DNA: TGCGCCAGCAGCCGGGACAGGGCTCCCACAGATACGCAGTATTTT
CDR3: CASSRDRAPTDTQYF

D: TRBD2
size: NA
V: TRBV5-6
J: TRBJ2-7
DNA: TGTGCCAGCAGCACTACTGGACTAGGCGACGAGCAGTACTTC
CDR3: CASSTTGLGDEQYF

D: NA
size: few
V: TRBV6-5
J: TRBJ1-4
DNA: TGTGCCAGCAGTTACTCTCTGGGGCAAGGTTCCGAAAAACTGTTTTTT
CDR3: CASSYSLGQGSEKLFF

D: NA
size: once
V: TRBV21-1
J: TRBJ1-5
DNA: TGTGCCAGCAGCAAATGGACAGGGTGGGTTCAGCCCCAGCATTTT
CDR3: CASSKWTGWVQPQHF

D: TRBD2
size: once
V: TRBV2
J: TRBJ2-5
DNA: TGTGCCAGCAGTGACCTAGCGGGGTTTGAGACCCAGTACTTC
CDR3: CASSDLAGFETQYF

D: NA
size: few
V: TRBV7-2
J: TRBJ1-6
DNA: TGTGCCAGCAGCTTAGAGGACAGCTCCTATAATTCACCCCTCCACTTT
CDR3: CASSLEDSSYNSPLHF

D: NA
size: NA
V: TRBV12-5
J: TRBJ2-5
DNA: TGTGCTAGTGGTTTGGGGGCGGGCCCGTACCAAGAGACCCAGTACTTC
CDR3: CASGLGAGPYQETQYF

D: TRBD1
size: NA
V: TRBV12-3/TRBV12-4
J: TRBJ1-2
DNA: TGTGCCAGCAGTAGGGACAGCTATGGCTACACCTTC
CDR3: CASSRDSYGYTF

D: NA
size: NA
V: TRBV21-1
J: TRBJ2-7
DNA: TGTGCCAGCAGCACACAGGGGAAGACCTACGAGCAGTACTTC
CDR3: CASSTQGKTYEQYF

D: NA
size: few
V: TRBV3-1/TRBV3-2
J: TRBJ1-2
DNA: TGTGCCAGCAGCCAAGAGACGGGCCTCGGGAGCTATGGCTACACCTTC
CDR3: CASSQETGLGSYGYTF